Listed below are T cell receptor beta chains from one sample, sequenced in a study of T cell responses to AZD1222 COVID-19 vaccine. Clones were sequenced by immunoSEQ multiplex PCR, and TCRdb holds only the in-frame ones, with some missing. The data hold 140,000 to 150,000 clones, with more than 85% observed a single time. The sequencing used peripheral blood, collected on day 0 of AZD1222 vaccination. These receptors all stem from an adult in good health. Both conserved end residues are part of each CDR3.

cdr3_length,v_call,j_call,cdr3_aa
16,TRBV30,TRBJ2-3,CAWSVGQAPSTDTQYF
16,TRBV9,TRBJ2-3,CASSLHFAGASITQYF
18,TRBV3-1/TRBV3-2,TRBJ2-1,CASSQEGSIAGGYNEQFF
16,TRBV27,TRBJ1-1,CASRTNLRGGDTEAFF
17,TRBV7-2,TRBJ2-1,CASSPRGSGGSYNEQFF
14,TRBV5-1,TRBJ1-1,CASSLTGGNTEAFF
19,TRBV14,TRBJ2-4,CASSQDTASGGEAKNIQYF
13,TRBV12-5,TRBJ1-1,CASGSDRNTEAFF
15,TRBV5-6,TRBJ2-7,CASSLRVAGGYEQYF
17,TRBV19,TRBJ2-5,CASSMGLAGGREETQYF
17,TRBV5-1,TRBJ2-2,CASSPMGQLTNTGELFF
14,TRBV14,TRBJ2-7,CASSPRSWAYEQYF
14,TRBV28,TRBJ1-4,CASSSLPGTEKLFF
13,TRBV27,TRBJ1-1,CASSLGTYTEAFF
16,TRBV19,TRBJ2-3,CASSIDLGGATGTQYF
15,TRBV7-8,TRBJ2-2,CASSLDPRSTGELFF
13,TRBV19,TRBJ2-2,CASSPFGVGELFF
16,TRBV27,TRBJ1-3,CASSRAGTGSGNTIYF
16,TRBV6-6,TRBJ1-6,CASSPTGTAYNSPLHF
13,TRBV30,TRBJ2-3,CASSGGGADTQYF
13,TRBV29-1,TRBJ2-7,CSVLRDGSYEQYF
13,TRBV6-1,TRBJ1-1,CASSEWGGREAFF
16,TRBV7-2,TRBJ2-2,CASSLGGQANTGELFF
14,TRBV5-1,TRBJ1-2,CASSPRQGPDGYTF
17,TRBV7-2,TRBJ2-3,CASSLAGLVFFSDTQYF
13,TRBV12-3/TRBV12-4,TRBJ2-2,CASSLVATGELFF
13,TRBV2,TRBJ1-1,CASSDRVWAEAFF
14,TRBV7-9,TRBJ1-1,CASSLGPSQGEAFF
17,TRBV20-1,TRBJ2-1,CSASYWSTSGDYNEQFF
13,TRBV11-2,TRBJ1-4,CASAPDRNEKLFF
16,TRBV5-1,TRBJ2-4,CASSPDGLLAKNIQYF
13,TRBV19,TRBJ2-1,CASSWGTPGEQFF
15,TRBV10-3,TRBJ2-3,CAISDGLAGTDTQYF
14,TRBV25-1,TRBJ2-2,CASSGGPDTGELFF
12,TRBV5-1,TRBJ2-1,CASRSDHNEQFF
14,TRBV4-1,TRBJ1-1,CASSQPQDRARAFF
15,TRBV3-1/TRBV3-2,TRBJ2-2,CASSRQGGFPGELFF
15,TRBV7-6,TRBJ1-6,CASSATGTEDSPLHF
13,TRBV7-3,TRBJ1-1,CASSLWGASEAFF
13,TRBV29-1,TRBJ1-5,CSVLGGRGQPQHF
15,TRBV3-1/TRBV3-2,TRBJ2-1,CASSQEDTAYNEQFF
13,TRBV30,TRBJ1-1,CACGQAMNTEAFF
15,TRBV5-4,TRBJ2-5,CASSFTPGGKETQYF
14,TRBV6-5,TRBJ1-4,CASEVHATNEKLFF
17,TRBV28,TRBJ2-7,CASSSSLAGLGKDEQYF
11,TRBV4-2,TRBJ1-1,CASREGFAAFF
17,TRBV5-1,TRBJ2-2,CASTRNRSFLNTGELFF
12,TRBV6-1,TRBJ1-1,CASSEMLGAAFF
12,TRBV19,TRBJ1-5,CAGGSGNQPQHF
14,TRBV3-1/TRBV3-2,TRBJ1-1,CASSQVLGRTEAFF
16,TRBV6-5,TRBJ1-5,CASSSIVRGGNQPQHF
15,TRBV6-5,TRBJ2-2,CASSYSVRNTGELFF
15,TRBV13,TRBJ1-1,CASSSSVSGNTEAFF
12,TRBV12-3/TRBV12-4,TRBJ1-1,CASSFGAYEAFF
15,TRBV19,TRBJ1-6,CASIAQSIGNSPLHF
17,TRBV3-1/TRBV3-2,TRBJ1-2,CASSLGQGLAANYGYTF
14,TRBV2,TRBJ1-3,CASSDNFSGNTIYF
13,TRBV19,TRBJ1-2,CASSNPAGGGYTF
16,TRBV9,TRBJ2-3,CASSPSGGGATDTQYF